Shown below are 21 T cell receptor beta chains from a single sample sequenced in a study of OX40 agonist ivuxolimab in advanced cancers. The table came from immunoSEQ multiplex PCR; TCRdb's copy has only in-frame clones and leaves some out. Of some 150,000 clones detected, roughly nine tenths appear once; the ten largest clones hold 1.1%. The sequencing used CD4+ or CD8+ T cells sorted from blood, collected in a trial of the OX40 agonist ivuxolimab. The origin of the receptors is an adult with an advanced solid tumor such as melanoma, head and neck, liver or kidney cancer.

This clone appeared a single time. The chain is built from TRBV28 and TRBJ2-5; D might be TRBD1 or TRBD2, each matching 5 bases. The CDR3 consists of 16 residues. From germline, CDR1 is MDHEN and CDR2 SYDVKM. V was shortened by 6 bases and J by 2 bases, with 19 bases between the two germline ends. The CDR3 sequence: CASRGGLGTFQETQYF. The CDR3 region has the DNA TGTGCCAGCAGGGGTGGTTTGGGGACGTTTCAAGAGACCCAGTACTTC.

The CDR3 spells CASSPRTGDGYTF. The CDR3 nucleotides are TGTGCCAGCAGCCCACGGACAGGGGATGGCTACACCTTC. The genes are TRBV14 and TRBJ1-2, with TRBD1 matching 9 bases. Trimming removed 4 bases from V and 6 bases from J; junction bases left unmatched: 3. The CDR3 is 13 amino acids. The germline V gene has CDR1 SGHDN and CDR2 FVKESK.

The chain couples TRBV9 to TRBJ1-1; TRBD1 matches at 8 bases. V dropped 3 bases and J dropped 5; count of bases not matched to a gene: 15. Germline V gene data show CDR1 as SGDLS and CDR2 as YYNGEE. The CDR3 sequence is 17 residues long. The CDR3 DNA follows: TGTGCCAGCAGCGCAACCCCGAGACAGGGGAGGGGTACTGAAGCTTTCTTT. Its translation: CASSATPRQGRGTEAFF.

The CDR3 spells CASSLVTDRNEAFF. Here the CDR3 DNA reads TGTGCCAGCAGCTTGGTTACGGACCGCAATGAAGCTTTCTTT. The chain uses TRBV5-4 and TRBJ1-1; no firm D call. CDR1 and CDR2 (germline): SGHNT, YYREEE (reference sequence). With 0 bases removed from V and 7 bases from J, the gap between germline ends came to 13 bases. The CDR3 has 14 residues. The full variable domain, completed using reference TRBV5-4 and TRBJ1-1, is ETGVTQSPTHLIKTRGQQVTLRCSSQSGHNTVSWYQQALGQGPQFIFQYYREEENGRGNFPPRFSGLQFPNYSSELNVNALELDDSALYLCASSLVTDRNEAFFGQGTRLTVV.

The genes are TRBV28 and TRBJ1-1; a possible D gene is TRBD1 (5 bases). Germline loops: CDR1 MDHEN, CDR2 SYDVKM. The CDR3 runs 11 residues. Trimming stripped 8 bases from V and 8 bases from J, with 12 bases between. The CDR3 DNA follows: TGTGCCAGCCAATTTGGACAAGAAGCTTTCTTT. Amino acids: CASQFGQEAFF.

Only one count was recorded for this clone. This chain connects TRBV28 to TRBJ2-7; 7 bases map to TRBD2. V shed 6 bases and J 3 bases; nucleotides not matched to a gene: 14. CDR3 length equals 16 residues. Germline V gene data show CDR1 as MDHEN and CDR2 as SYDVKM. CDR3 loop: CASSPPGAGEDYEQYF. CDR3 in DNA: TGTGCCAGCAGCCCCCCCGGTGCGGGAGAGGACTACGAGCAGTACTTC.

The chain carries TRBV7-9 and TRBJ2-7, with 9 bases that match TRBD2. Germline loops: CDR1 SEHNR, CDR2 FQNEAQ (reference sequence). Unmatched junction bases numbered 12, after V lost 5 bases and J lost 4 bases. This CDR3 comprises 16 residues. The CDR3 DNA follows: TGTGCCAGCAGCCGGATTGCTAGCGGGAAAGCGTACGAGCAGTACTTC. It translates to CASSRIASGKAYEQYF.

V is TRBV19 and J is TRBJ2-3, with 13 bases aligning to TRBD2. CDR3 length equals 15 residues. J gave up 5 bases and V 8 bases, and 7 bases lay outside the gene matches. CDR1 and CDR2 (germline): LNHDA, SQIVND (reference sequence). The DNA of the CDR3 is TGTGCCAGTCGCCGACTAGCGGGAGGAGTAGATACGCAGTATTTT. Its protein product is CASRRLAGGVDTQYF.

The chain carries TRBV19 and TRBJ2-2; possible D gene TRBD1, 6 bases. There are 16 residues in the CDR3. Trimming took 2 bases from V and 5 from J, leaving 15 bases between them. Per germline, CDR1 LNHDA and CDR2 SQIVND (reference sequence). CDR3 sequence: CASSIRGRGITGELFF. CDR3 sequence (DNA): TGTGCCAGTAGTATACGGGGCAGGGGAATAACCGGGGAGCTGTTTTTT.

The chain has TRBV13 and TRBJ1-1, with D maybe TRBD1 (6 bases). V was pared by 5 bases and J by 2 bases, with 12 bases between. The CDR3 totals 14 residues. Germline CDR1 and CDR2: PRHDT and FYEKMQ (reference sequence). The DNA of the CDR3 is TGTGCCAGCAGCCTACAGGGTATTAACACTGAAGCTTTCTTT. Translation gives CASSLQGINTEAFF.

Concerning this clone itself: The same CDR3 can be traced to other DNA sequences in this sample. V gene TRBV5-1 combines with J gene TRBJ2-1, with a weak D call TRBD1 (6 bases). Trimming stripped 0 bases from V and 4 bases from J, with 11 bases between. This CDR3 is 15 amino acids long. Germline V gene sequence: CDR1 SGHRS, CDR2 YFSETQ. This CDR3 is CASSLGGRDYNEQFF. Here the CDR3 DNA reads TGCGCCAGCAGCTTGGGGGGGCGAGATTACAATGAGCAGTTCTTC.

This rearrangement joins TRBV10-3 to TRBJ1-3, with D unclear. CDR3 size: 15 residues. The germline V gene encodes CDR1 ENHRY and CDR2 SYGVKD. V shed 6 bases and J shed 2 bases, with 14 bases lying between them. The CDR3 region is CAISAREPPGNTIYF. In nucleotides, the CDR3 is TGTGCCATCAGCGCAAGAGAGCCCCCTGGAAACACCATATATTTT.

The V call is TRBV5-5, the J call TRBJ1-2; 9 bases are a match to TRBD1. CDR1 SGHKS and CDR2 YYEKEE come from the germline V gene (reference sequence). J lost 3 bases, V lost 0 bases, and 6 bases had no gene match. CDR3 length: 16 residues. Here the CDR3 DNA reads TGTGCCAGCAGCTTGGCTCCGGGACAGGGAGACTATGGCTACACCTTC. Its translation is CASSLAPGQGDYGYTF.

J is TRBJ1-4 and V is TRBV6-1; D may be TRBD1 (5 bases). This CDR3 is 14 amino acids long. CDR1 is MNHNS and CDR2 is SASEGT in the germline V gene. V lost 6 bases and J lost 3, with 11 bases in between. In DNA, the CDR3 is TGTGCCAGCAGGATTGGGGGTTCTAATGAAAAACTGTTTTTT. Protein product: CASRIGGSNEKLFF.

The gene calls are TRBV12-5 and TRBJ2-5; a possible D gene is TRBD2 (6 bases). CDR3 length equals 14 residues. Trimming pared 1 base from V and 5 bases from J, leaving 11 bases between. CDR1 is LGHNT and CDR2 is FRNRAP in the germline V gene. The CDR3 nucleotides are TGTGCTAGTGGTTTGGACCGGGACTGGGAGACCCAGTACTTC. Its protein product is CASGLDRDWETQYF.

V is TRBV18 and J is TRBJ2-3; D is unclear. Between the trimmed V and J ends, which lost 1 base and 2 bases, there was a span of 19 bases. CDR1 and CDR2 (germline): KGHSH, LQKENI. The CDR3 extends over 18 amino acids. The DNA of the CDR3 is TGTGCCAGCTCACCACGGGTTTCCTCGTCAGATCCCACAGATACGCAGTATTTT. Residues: CASSPRVSSSDPTDTQYF.

V gene TRBV5-1 combines with J gene TRBJ1-4; D not resolved. CDR3 length equals 14 residues. Germline CDR1 and CDR2: SGHRS and YFSETQ. The V end lost 4 bases, the J end lost 7 bases, and 14 bases lay between the germline ends. The CDR3 DNA follows: TGCGCCAGCAGCGTTGACGCCCTTGGTGAAAAACTGTTTTTT. Protein: CASSVDALGEKLFF.

This chain uses TRBV7-8 with TRBJ1-2, with 8 nucleotides matching TRBD1. CDR1 is SGHVS and CDR2 is FQNEAQ in the germline V gene. The CDR3 sequence is 16 residues long. With V trimmed by 1 base and J by 7 bases, 11 bases remained unmatched. CDR3 residues: CASSLVPGTGLFGYTF. In nucleotides, the CDR3 is TGTGCCAGCAGCTTAGTTCCCGGGACAGGACTATTTGGCTACACCTTC.

The V gene is TRBV2, the J gene TRBJ1-1; D is undetermined. Germline V gene data show CDR1 as SNHLY and CDR2 as FYNNEI. Trimming shortened V by 3 bases and J by 5 bases, and 13 bases separated the two germline ends. This CDR3 spans 14 amino acids. The CDR3 DNA sequence: TGTGCCAGCAGTGAGGGATCGCTCGCGACTGAAGCTTTCTTT. It yields the protein CASSEGSLATEAFF.

This chain uses TRBV5-4 with TRBJ2-1; D unclear. The CDR3 runs 13 residues. From germline, CDR1 is SGHNT and CDR2 YYREEE (reference sequence). The germline V and J ends were trimmed by 0 bases and 7 bases, with 8 bases remaining between them. CDR3 sequence reads: CASSLATGNEQFF. Written as DNA, the CDR3 is TGTGCCAGCAGCTTGGCCACCGGGAATGAGCAGTTCTTC.

This chain connects TRBV6-5 to TRBJ1-4; D is uncertain. The CDR3 has 15 residues. CDR1 MNHEY and CDR2 SVGAGI come from the germline V gene. Trimming pared 0 bases from V and 4 bases from J, leaving 9 bases between. The chain's CDR3 is CASSYSGQINEKLFF. DNA of the CDR3: TGTGCCAGCAGTTACTCTGGGCAGATTAATGAAAAACTGTTTTTT.